One and the same sample provided the 30 T cell receptor beta chains below, sequenced in a study of shared clonotypes between healthy human individuals. CD8 cells regarded as naive lacked CD45RO, were positively chosen for CCR7, and omitted terminally differentiated effector memory CD45RA+ cells. The table came from immunoSEQ multiplex PCR; TCRdb's copy has only in-frame clones and leaves some out. This table has around 2.1 million clones, approximately 94% appearing once. The specimen was naive CD8+ T cells from PBMCs. These receptors came from a man aged 18 to 30 in good health. Some clones in this sample may be carry-over from other donors' samples.

The chain carries TRBV11-2 and TRBJ1-1, with 10 positions matching TRBD1. This CDR3 spans 15 amino acids. Germline CDR1 SGHAT, CDR2 FQNNGV. J gave up 3 bases and V 5 bases, and 6 bases lay outside the gene matches. The CDR3 DNA reads as TGTGCCAGCAGCCACGACAGGGGGCGCGACACTGAAGCTTTCTTT. Its protein is CASSHDRGRDTEAFF.

The chain recombines TRBV27 with TRBJ2-7, with TRBD1 as a possible D gene (5 bases). The CDR3 extends over 13 amino acids. Germline CDR1 is MNHEY and CDR2 is SMNVEV (reference sequence). V lost 7 bases to trimming and J lost 4 bases, with 14 bases between them. CDR3 nucleotide sequence: TGTGCCAGCACGGGCCTTGGGGCTTACGAGCAGTACTTC. Its translation is CASTGLGAYEQYF.

This clone was seen a single time. V and J are TRBV9 and TRBJ2-1; 9 bases align to TRBD2. J gave up 7 bases and V 0 bases, and 14 bases lay outside the gene matches. This CDR3 has 18 residues. The germline V gene encodes CDR1 SGDLS and CDR2 YYNGEE. CDR3 protein: CASSVGGVWREGPNEQFF. CDR3 nucleotides: TGTGCCAGCAGCGTAGGTGGGGTGTGGCGGGAGGGACCGAATGAGCAGTTCTTC.

The chain is built from TRBV10-3 and TRBJ2-7, with D unclear. CDR3 length: 14 amino acids. V was trimmed by 3 bases and J by 0 bases, leaving 9 bases between them. Germline CDR1 is ENHRY and CDR2 is SYGVKD. The CDR3 nucleotides read TGTGCCATCAGTGAATTAATCAGCTCCTACGAGCAGTACTTC. Its protein product is CAISELISSYEQYF.

This clone has just one count. The J gene is TRBJ2-2, the V gene TRBV7-8, with 10 bases fitting TRBD1. Germline CDR1 is SGHVS and CDR2 is FQNEAQ. The CDR3 length is 20 residues. Losses at the gene ends were 0 bases for V and 2 bases for J; bases not matched to a gene: 12. The CDR3 DNA reads TGTGCCAGCAGCTTAGCGGGGTTGGACCGGGACAGGGGTAACACCGGGGAGCTGTTTTTT. As protein: CASSLAGLDRDRGNTGELFF. Filled out from reference TRBV7-8 and TRBJ2-2, the complete variable domain reads GAGVSQSPRYKVAKRGQDVALRCDPISGHVSLFWYQQALGQGPEFLTYFQNEAQLDKSGLPSDRFFAERPEGSVSTLKIQRTQQEDSAVYLCASSLAGLDRDRGNTGELFFGEGSRLTVL.

This clone occurred once. The chain carries TRBV19 and TRBJ1-2; D remains unclear. The germline gives CDR1 LNHDA, CDR2 SQIVND (reference sequence). V lost 10 bases and J lost 2, with 14 bases in between. The CDR3 has 13 residues. CDR3 amino acids: CATRLNLNYGYTF. The CDR3 DNA sequence: TGTGCCACCCGGTTAAACTTGAACTATGGCTACACCTTC.

This clone appeared a single time. V and J are TRBV4-1 and TRBJ1-2; D remains unclear. There are 15 residues in the CDR3. The germline V gene has CDR1 MGHRA and CDR2 YSYEKL. The V gene lost 1 base and the J gene lost 2 bases, with 11 bases spanning the gap. CDR3 in amino acids: CASSQGEGYNYGYTF. CDR3 nucleotide sequence: TGCGCCAGCAGCCAAGGGGAAGGCTACAACTATGGCTACACCTTC.

The genes are TRBV29-1 and TRBJ2-7; 9 bases align to TRBD1. Per germline, CDR1 SQVTM and CDR2 ANQGSEA. The CDR3 totals 13 residues. Trimming cost V 7 bases and J 0 bases; bases outside gene matches: 4. The CDR3 DNA follows: TGCAGCGCAACAGGGGGCGGCTCCTACGAGCAGTACTTC. Translating gives CSATGGGSYEQYF.

The chain employs TRBV7-2 and TRBJ2-7, with TRBD2 identical over 7 bases. CDR1 and CDR2 from the germline V gene are SGHTA and FQGNSA. With V trimmed by 4 bases and J by 0 bases, 6 bases remained unmatched. The CDR3 loop spans 15 amino acids. The CDR3 is CASSWSGGSSYEQYF. CDR3 nucleotide sequence: TGTGCCAGCAGCTGGAGTGGCGGGAGCTCCTACGAGCAGTACTTC.

The chain couples TRBV28 to TRBJ2-7; TRBD1 matches 7 bases. Germline V lookup: CDR1 MDHEN, CDR2 SYDVKM. The CDR3 spans 13 residues. J was trimmed by 3 bases and V by 5 bases; bases with no gene match: 4. In nucleotides, the CDR3 is TGTGCCAGCAGTACCCCAGGGGGCTACGAGCAGTACTTC. This translates into CASSTPGGYEQYF.

The V call is TRBV21-1, the J call TRBJ2-7; TRBD1 is the table's D call, not checked against the DNA. TRBV21-1 is recorded as a pseudogene. The CDR3 totals 19 residues. The CDR3 sequence is CASSKGVSSQGAPTYEQYF. The CDR3 DNA follows: TGTGCCAGCAGCAAAGGGGTATCGTCCCAAGGGGCGCCCACCTACGAGCAGTACTTC.

The chain uses TRBV7-9 and TRBJ2-6, with D tentatively TRBD1 or TRBD2 (5 bases each). Trimming took off 7 bases at V and 0 bases at J, with 13 bases between the two ends. The germline V gene has CDR1 SEHNR and CDR2 FQNEAQ (reference sequence). The CDR3 covers 16 residues. Here the CDR3 reads CASNGDGNSGANVLTF. CDR3 bases: TGTGCCAGCAACGGGGACGGAAACTCTGGGGCCAACGTCCTGACTTTC.

The chain has TRBV6-1 and TRBJ1-5; D gene ambiguous. CDR1 and CDR2 (germline): MNHNS, SASEGT. This CDR3 contains 16 residues. Trimming pared 2 bases from V and 4 bases from J, leaving 15 bases between. CDR3: CASSEFVLQVNQPQHF. The CDR3 DNA follows: TGTGCCAGCAGTGAATTCGTGCTACAAGTGAATCAGCCCCAGCATTTT.

This chain connects TRBV30 to TRBJ2-7, with D maybe TRBD1 (5 bases). Looked up from germline, CDR1 is GTSNPN and CDR2 is SVGIG (reference sequence). This CDR3 region has 15 residues. Trimming cost V 1 base and J 0 bases, with 13 bases left between them. The CDR3, as DNA: TGTGCCTGGAGTGAAACAGGTTCCAGCTCCTACGAGCAGTACTTC. Encoded protein: CAWSETGSSSYEQYF.

The genes are TRBV27 and TRBJ2-3; 8 nucleotides align to TRBD2. This CDR3 has 13 residues. Germline V CDR1 and CDR2: MNHEY, SMNVEV (reference sequence). The trim removed 5 bases at V and 4 bases at J, leaving 2 bases unmatched. CDR3 in DNA: TGTGCCAGCAGTCAGGGACTAGCAGATACGCAGTATTTT. Amino acids: CASSQGLADTQYF.

This clone was picked up one time. CDR3 DNA: TGTGCCAGCAGCCCGACTAGCGGGAGGGCCCACGAGCAGTACTTC. It encodes CASSPTSGRAHEQYF. This chain uses TRBV7-9 with TRBJ2-7; 14 bases match TRBD2. This CDR3 contains 15 residues. J gave up 5 bases and V 5 bases, and 5 bases lay outside the gene matches. Germline CDR1 SEHNR, CDR2 FQNEAQ (reference sequence).

The chain couples TRBV5-1 to TRBJ2-3; D is undetermined. V lost 4 bases, J lost 4 bases, and 19 bases lay in between. This CDR3 has 16 residues. Germline V gene data show CDR1 as SGHRS and CDR2 as YFSETQ. The CDR3 loop reads CASSADQVVVADTQYF. The CDR3 coding sequence is TGCGCCAGCAGCGCAGACCAGGTAGTGGTGGCAGATACGCAGTATTTT.

The V gene is TRBV4-2, the J gene TRBJ2-7; possible D gene TRBD2, 5 bases. The CDR3 contains 15 residues. V was pared by 4 bases and J by 3 bases, with 16 bases between. CDR1 and CDR2 (germline): LGHNA, YNFKEQ. The DNA of the CDR3 is TGTGCCAGCAGCCTTTCCCGGGAATTCCTCTACGAGCAGTACTTC. It codes for CASSLSREFLYEQYF.

V gene TRBV11-3 combines with J gene TRBJ2-3, with TRBD2 matching over 7 bases. J lost 5 bases, V lost 5 bases, and 10 bases had no gene match. There are 15 residues in the CDR3. Germline assignment: CDR1 SGHNT and CDR2 YENEEA. The CDR3 spells CASSRRNSGEDTQYF. CDR3 DNA: TGTGCCAGCAGCCGACGGAACAGCGGGGAAGATACGCAGTATTTT.

This chain links TRBV10-2 with TRBJ1-2, with unresolved D. In germline, CDR1 is WSHSY, CDR2 SAAADI. This CDR3 comprises 12 residues. Trimming took 6 bases from V and 3 from J, leaving 8 bases between them. The CDR3 bases are TGCGCCAGCAGCCAAGACCACTATGGCTACACCTTC. This codes for CASSQDHYGYTF.

The chain links TRBV7-9 to TRBJ2-3; 10 bases line up with TRBD2. V was pared by 4 bases and J by 4 bases, with 8 bases of the junction left unmatched. The CDR3 runs 16 residues. Germline V gives CDR1 SEHNR, CDR2 FQNEAQ (reference sequence). The CDR3 DNA is TGTGCCAGCAGCTCTTCAGCGGGAGGGCCATCAGATACGCAGTATTTT. It yields the protein CASSSSAGGPSDTQYF.

The chain couples TRBV7-8 to TRBJ2-7; D possibly corresponds to TRBD2 (6 bases). V lost 4 bases, J lost 7 bases, and 14 bases lay in between. Germline CDR1 is SGHVS and CDR2 is FQNEAQ. This CDR3 spans 13 amino acids. The DNA of the CDR3 is TGTGCCAGCAGCTCCGCGGGAATGGGGGAGCAGTACTTC. Translating it yields CASSSAGMGEQYF.

The V gene is TRBV4-1, the J gene TRBJ2-7, with D unclear. This CDR3 comprises 12 residues. Germline V gene data show CDR1 as MGHRA and CDR2 as YSYEKL. V dropped 5 bases and J dropped 0 bases, with 5 bases sitting between them. CDR3 coding DNA: TGCGCCAGCAGCGACAACTCCTACGAGCAGTACTTC. Residues: CASSDNSYEQYF.

The chain employs TRBV28 and TRBJ2-1; 7 bases are shared with TRBD1. V was pared by 2 bases and J by 5 bases, with 9 bases of the junction left unmatched. Germline CDR1 MDHEN, CDR2 SYDVKM. The CDR3 spans 16 residues. CDR3: CASSLPRGQRDNEQFF. The CDR3 DNA reads as TGTGCCAGCAGTTTACCTAGGGGACAGAGAGACAATGAGCAGTTCTTC.

This rearrangement joins TRBV14 to TRBJ2-2; a possible D gene is TRBD2 (5 bases). The CDR3 is 16 amino acids. Germline lookup yields CDR1 SGHDN and CDR2 FVKESK. Trimming took off 3 bases at V and 4 bases at J, with 15 bases between the two ends. CDR3 nucleotides: TGTGCCAGCAGCCATCGAACTTCTAGCCGCACCGGGGAGCTGTTTTTT. Its translation: CASSHRTSSRTGELFF.

V gene TRBV29-1 combines with J gene TRBJ1-1, with a tentative D call TRBD1 (6 bases). The CDR3 is 14 residues long. Germline values: CDR1 SQVTM, CDR2 ANQGSEA. V gave up 7 bases and J gave up 4 bases, with 19 bases separating them. Here the CDR3 reads CSAGHREVGTEAFF. CDR3 sequence (DNA): TGCAGCGCCGGCCACAGGGAGGTGGGCACTGAAGCTTTCTTT.

The V gene is TRBV27, the J gene TRBJ1-1; TRBD1 might be the D (5 bases). Per germline, CDR1 MNHEY and CDR2 SMNVEV (reference sequence). The germline V and J ends were trimmed by 0 bases and 7 bases, with 18 bases remaining between them. The CDR3 covers 16 residues. The CDR3 bases are TGTGCCAGCAGTTTATCGATTGGGACCGTTACACTTGAAGCTTTCTTT. Translated, it gives CASSLSIGTVTLEAFF.

The chain recombines TRBV6-6 with TRBJ2-3, with D hard to call. V was trimmed by 6 bases and J by 2 bases, leaving 3 bases between them. Germline CDR1 and CDR2: MNHNY and SVGAGI (reference sequence). This CDR3 is 11 amino acids long. The CDR3 DNA is TGTGCCAGCAGAACCACAGATACGCAGTATTTT. This encodes CASRTTDTQYF.

This rearrangement joins TRBV7-3 to TRBJ2-6, with 7 nucleotides matching TRBD1. In germline, CDR1 is SGHTA, CDR2 FQGTGA. The length of the CDR3 is 20 residues. V gave up 5 bases and J gave up 0 bases; unmatched junction bases: 16. The CDR3 coding sequence is TGTGCCAGCAGCCCCCACAAAGACAGGGAGCTTCCCTCTGGGGCCAACGTCCTGACTTTC. It is translated as CASSPHKDRELPSGANVLTF.

The count of this clone is one. The chain links TRBV27 to TRBJ2-3; the match to TRBD1 covers 9 bases. Germline CDR1 MNHEY, CDR2 SMNVEV (reference sequence). With V trimmed by 5 bases and J by 4 bases, 10 bases remained unmatched. This CDR3 comprises 16 residues. The CDR3 sequence is CASSPRDRDPPDTQYF. CDR3 coding DNA: TGTGCCAGCAGTCCCCGGGACAGGGACCCGCCAGATACGCAGTATTTT.